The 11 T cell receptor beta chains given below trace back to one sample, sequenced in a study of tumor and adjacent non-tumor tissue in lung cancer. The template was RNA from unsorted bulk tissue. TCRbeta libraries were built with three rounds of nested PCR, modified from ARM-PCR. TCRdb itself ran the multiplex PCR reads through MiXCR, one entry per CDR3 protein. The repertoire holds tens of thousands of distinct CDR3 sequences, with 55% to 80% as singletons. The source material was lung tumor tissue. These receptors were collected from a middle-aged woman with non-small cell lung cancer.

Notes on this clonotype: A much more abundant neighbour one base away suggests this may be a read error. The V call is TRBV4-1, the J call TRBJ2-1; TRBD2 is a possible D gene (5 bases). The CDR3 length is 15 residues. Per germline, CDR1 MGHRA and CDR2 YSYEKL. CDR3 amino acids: CASGQEAAGYNEQFF. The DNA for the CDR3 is TGCGCCAGCGGCCAAGAGGCGGCGGGTTACAATGAGCAGTTCTTC.

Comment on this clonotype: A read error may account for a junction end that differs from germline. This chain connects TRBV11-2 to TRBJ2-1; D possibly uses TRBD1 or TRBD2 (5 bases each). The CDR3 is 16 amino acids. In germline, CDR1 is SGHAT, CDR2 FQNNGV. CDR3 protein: CASSLGPPTGRNEQFF. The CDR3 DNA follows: TGTGCCAGTAGCTTAGGGCCACCAACGGGGCGCAATGAGCAGTTCTTC. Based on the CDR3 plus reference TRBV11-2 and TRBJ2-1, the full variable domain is EAGVAQSPRYKIIEKRQSVAFWCNPISGHATLYWYQQILGQGPKLLIQFQNNGVVDDSQLPKDRFSAERLKGVDSTLKIQPAKLEDSAVYLCASSLGPPTGRNEQFFGPGTRLTVL.

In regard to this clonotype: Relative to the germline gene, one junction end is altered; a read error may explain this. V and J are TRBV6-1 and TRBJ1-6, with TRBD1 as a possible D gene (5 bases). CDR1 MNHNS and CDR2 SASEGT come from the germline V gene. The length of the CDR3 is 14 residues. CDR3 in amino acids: CASSDQGEYSPLQF. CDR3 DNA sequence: TGTGCCAGCAGTGATCAGGGAGAATATTCACCCCTCCAGTTT.

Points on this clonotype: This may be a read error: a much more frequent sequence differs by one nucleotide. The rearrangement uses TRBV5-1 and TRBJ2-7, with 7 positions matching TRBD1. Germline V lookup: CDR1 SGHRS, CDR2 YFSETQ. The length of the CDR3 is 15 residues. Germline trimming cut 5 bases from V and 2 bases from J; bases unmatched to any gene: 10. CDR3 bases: TGCGCCAGCAGGTTGTACCCCGGGACAGCCTACGAGCAGTACTTC. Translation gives CASRLYPGTAYEQYF.

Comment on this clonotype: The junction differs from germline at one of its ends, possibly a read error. CDR3 nucleotide sequence: TGTGCCAACAGCCACCCTGTGACTAGCGGATACGAGCAGTACTTC. As protein: CANSHPVTSGYEQYF. The V gene is TRBV11-2, the J gene TRBJ2-7; 9 bases map to TRBD2. CDR1 and CDR2 from the germline V gene are SGHAT and FQNNGV. The CDR3 has 15 residues.

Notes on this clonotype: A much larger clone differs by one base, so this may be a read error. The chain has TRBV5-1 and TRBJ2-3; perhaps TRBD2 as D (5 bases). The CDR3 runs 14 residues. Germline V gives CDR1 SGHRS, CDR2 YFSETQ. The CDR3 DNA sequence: TGCGCCAGCAGCTGGGAGCGGAACACAGATGCGCAGTATTTT. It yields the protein CASSWERNTDAQYF.

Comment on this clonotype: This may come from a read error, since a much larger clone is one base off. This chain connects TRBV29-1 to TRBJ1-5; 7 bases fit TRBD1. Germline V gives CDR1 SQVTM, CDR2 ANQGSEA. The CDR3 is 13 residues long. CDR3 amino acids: CNVLEQGNQPQHF. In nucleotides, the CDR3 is TGCAACGTTTTAGAACAGGGGAATCAGCCCCAGCATTTT.

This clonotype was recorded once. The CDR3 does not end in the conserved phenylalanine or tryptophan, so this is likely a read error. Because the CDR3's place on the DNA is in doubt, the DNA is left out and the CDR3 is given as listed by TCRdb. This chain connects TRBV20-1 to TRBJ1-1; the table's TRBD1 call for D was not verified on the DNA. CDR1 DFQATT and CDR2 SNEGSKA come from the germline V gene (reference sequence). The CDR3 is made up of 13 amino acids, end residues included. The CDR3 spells CSARGTGETEVFS.

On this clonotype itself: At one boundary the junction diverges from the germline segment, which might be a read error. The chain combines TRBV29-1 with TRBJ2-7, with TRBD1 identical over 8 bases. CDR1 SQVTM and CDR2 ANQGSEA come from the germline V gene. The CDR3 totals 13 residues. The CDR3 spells CRVSLGTGYEQYF. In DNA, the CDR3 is TGCAGAGTTAGTCTCGGGACAGGCTACGAGCAATACTTC.

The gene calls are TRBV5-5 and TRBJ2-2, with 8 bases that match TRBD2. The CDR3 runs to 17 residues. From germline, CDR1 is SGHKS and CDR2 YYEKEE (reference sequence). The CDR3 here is CISSSTAGTRGIGELFF. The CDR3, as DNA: TGTATCAGCAGCTCTACCGCCGGGACTAGGGGGATTGGGGAGCTGTTTTTT.

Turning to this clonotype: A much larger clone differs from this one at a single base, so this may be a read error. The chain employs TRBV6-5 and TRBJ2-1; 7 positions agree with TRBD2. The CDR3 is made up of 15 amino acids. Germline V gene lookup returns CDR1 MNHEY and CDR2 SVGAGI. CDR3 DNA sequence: TGTACCAGCAGTTACTCGGGGGGAAGGTACAATGAGCAGTTCTTC. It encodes CTSSYSGGRYNEQFF.